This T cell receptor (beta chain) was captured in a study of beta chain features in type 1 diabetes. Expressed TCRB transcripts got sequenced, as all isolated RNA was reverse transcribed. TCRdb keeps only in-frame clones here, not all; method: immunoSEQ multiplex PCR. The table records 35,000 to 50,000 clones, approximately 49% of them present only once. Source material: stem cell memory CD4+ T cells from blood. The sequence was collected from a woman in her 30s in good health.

In DNA, the CDR3 is TGTGCCAGCAGTGAAACGTCCCGACCCAGGAATGAAAAACTGTTTTTT. It encodes CASSETSRPRNEKLFF. The V gene is TRBV2, the J gene TRBJ1-4; D not resolved. The CDR3 is 16 residues long. Trimming stripped 2 bases from V and 5 bases from J, with 15 bases between. Germline V gene data show CDR1 as SNHLY and CDR2 as FYNNEI.